The rows below give T cell receptor beta chains drawn from one sample of a study of CD8 T cells in ankylosing spondylitis. TCRdb processed the 5' RACE reads anew with MiXCR; each CDR3 protein has one entry. The data contain 150,000 to 200,000 distinct CDR3 sequences, roughly 12% of them singletons. Sequencing input: blood, either unsorted or a sorted T cell fraction (not recorded which). These receptors were obtained from a male donor with ankylosing spondylitis or in good health (not recorded which). The CDR3 runs from the conserved cysteine through the conserved F or W. The order of the fields is CDR3 protein, CDR3 DNA, CDR3 length, J gene, clone size, V gene, D gene. D genes are given only for firm matches. Only some rows state a clone size, as once, few, many or a class for expanded clones.

cdr3_aa: CATGGGGYEQYF
cdr3_nt: TGTGCCACCGGGGGTGGCGGGTACGAGCAGTACTTC
cdr3_length: 12
j_call: TRBJ2-7
clone_size: many
v_call: TRBV10-3
d_call: .

cdr3_aa: CASLEQLANTEAFF
cdr3_nt: TGTGCCAGTCTAGAACAGTTGGCGAACACTGAAGCTTTCTTT
cdr3_length: 14
j_call: TRBJ1-1
clone_size: few
v_call: TRBV12-3/TRBV12-4
d_call: .

cdr3_aa: CASSHGTGEGDEQFF
cdr3_nt: TGCGCCAGCAGCCACGGGACAGGGGAGGGAGATGAGCAGTTCTTC
cdr3_length: 15
j_call: TRBJ2-1
clone_size: .
v_call: TRBV5-1
d_call: TRBD1

cdr3_aa: CASSLEGPNTEAFF
cdr3_nt: TGTGCCAGCAGCCTCGAGGGACCGAACACTGAAGCTTTCTTT
cdr3_length: 14
j_call: TRBJ1-1
clone_size: many
v_call: TRBV14
d_call: .

cdr3_aa: CASSSTSGSYEQYF
cdr3_nt: TGTGCCAGCAGTTCGACTAGCGGTTCCTACGAGCAGTACTTC
cdr3_length: 14
j_call: TRBJ2-7
clone_size: few
v_call: TRBV27
d_call: TRBD2

cdr3_aa: CASSLDFLGSEQYF
cdr3_nt: TGTGCCAGCAGCTTGGACTTCCTCGGCTCCGAGCAGTACTTC
cdr3_length: 14
j_call: TRBJ2-7
clone_size: .
v_call: TRBV7-9
d_call: .

cdr3_aa: CASSESSGSAYNEQFF
cdr3_nt: TGTGCCAGTAGTGAGTCTAGCGGGAGCGCCTACAATGAGCAGTTCTTC
cdr3_length: 16
j_call: TRBJ2-1
clone_size: few
v_call: TRBV19
d_call: TRBD2

cdr3_aa: CSALNSDSTSRTSGGPTDTQYF
cdr3_nt: TGCAGTGCGCTAAATTCGGACAGCACTTCCCGGACTAGCGGGGGACCCACAGATACGCAGTATTTT
cdr3_length: 22
j_call: TRBJ2-3
clone_size: few
v_call: TRBV20-1
d_call: TRBD2

cdr3_aa: CASSPQETGELFF
cdr3_nt: TGCGCCAGCAGCCCCCAGGAGACCGGGGAGCTGTTTTTT
cdr3_length: 13
j_call: TRBJ2-2
clone_size: many
v_call: TRBV4-1
d_call: .

cdr3_aa: CSAIQRDKAFNEQFF
cdr3_nt: TGCAGTGCCATCCAACGGGACAAAGCTTTCAATGAGCAGTTCTTC
cdr3_length: 15
j_call: TRBJ2-1
clone_size: few
v_call: TRBV20-1
d_call: .

cdr3_aa: CASSFRGGQETQYF
cdr3_nt: TGCGCCAGCAGCTTCCGGGGGGGCCAAGAGACCCAGTACTTC
cdr3_length: 14
j_call: TRBJ2-5
clone_size: few
v_call: TRBV5-1
d_call: TRBD2

cdr3_aa: CASSEGVEAFF
cdr3_nt: TGTGCCAGCAGTGAGGGGGTTGAAGCTTTCTTT
cdr3_length: 11
j_call: TRBJ1-1
clone_size: few
v_call: TRBV12-3/TRBV12-4
d_call: .

cdr3_aa: CASSYSPGGDTGELFF
cdr3_nt: TGTGCCAGCAGTTACTCGCCCGGGGGGGACACCGGGGAGCTGTTTTTT
cdr3_length: 16
j_call: TRBJ2-2
clone_size: .
v_call: TRBV6-5
d_call: TRBD2

cdr3_aa: CASSLTVVQRPTAGELFF
cdr3_nt: TGTGCCAGCAGCTTAACTGTCGTCCAGCGACCCACAGCCGGGGAGCTGTTTTTT
cdr3_length: 18
j_call: TRBJ2-2
clone_size: many
v_call: TRBV11-1
d_call: .

cdr3_aa: CASSSLGWRIDTQYF
cdr3_nt: TGTGCCAGCAGCTCACTAGGCTGGAGGATTGATACGCAGTATTTT
cdr3_length: 15
j_call: TRBJ2-3
clone_size: .
v_call: TRBV7-2
d_call: .

cdr3_aa: CASSAGTSGSSYNEQFF
cdr3_nt: TGTGCCAGCAGCGCCGGGACTAGCGGGAGCTCCTACAATGAGCAGTTCTTC
cdr3_length: 17
j_call: TRBJ2-1
clone_size: .
v_call: TRBV9
d_call: TRBD2

cdr3_aa: CASSLEVGGKTGELFF
cdr3_nt: TGTGCCAGCAGCCTAGAGGTCGGGGGGAAGACCGGGGAGCTGTTTTTT
cdr3_length: 16
j_call: TRBJ2-2
clone_size: few
v_call: TRBV5-6
d_call: TRBD2

cdr3_aa: CSASIWTGPYGYTF
cdr3_nt: TGCAGTGCTTCAATATGGACAGGCCCTTATGGCTACACCTTC
cdr3_length: 14
j_call: TRBJ1-2
clone_size: many
v_call: TRBV20-1
d_call: TRBD1

cdr3_aa: CASSTGMTEAFF
cdr3_nt: TGTGCCAGCAGTACAGGGATGACTGAAGCTTTCTTT
cdr3_length: 12
j_call: TRBJ1-1
clone_size: .
v_call: TRBV6-1
d_call: .

cdr3_aa: CASSDWGLANEQFF
cdr3_nt: TGTGCCAGCAGCGACTGGGGGCTAGCGAATGAGCAGTTCTTC
cdr3_length: 14
j_call: TRBJ2-1
clone_size: .
v_call: TRBV7-9
d_call: .

cdr3_aa: CASSLNGPGEQYF
cdr3_nt: TGTGCCAGCAGTTTAAACGGCCCGGGGGAGCAGTACTTC
cdr3_length: 13
j_call: TRBJ2-7
clone_size: few
v_call: TRBV12-3/TRBV12-4
d_call: .

cdr3_aa: CASSLTIAGAYEQYF
cdr3_nt: TGCGCCAGCAGCTTGACCATAGCGGGGGCCTACGAGCAGTACTTC
cdr3_length: 15
j_call: TRBJ2-7
clone_size: .
v_call: TRBV5-1
d_call: TRBD2

cdr3_aa: CASCLEAGNEKLFF
cdr3_nt: TGCGCCAGCTGCCTGGAGGCCGGAAATGAAAAACTGTTTTTT
cdr3_length: 14
j_call: TRBJ1-4
clone_size: few
v_call: TRBV4-1
d_call: .

cdr3_aa: CASSYYVSYEQYF
cdr3_nt: TGTGCCAGCAGTTACTATGTTTCCTACGAGCAGTACTTC
cdr3_length: 13
j_call: TRBJ2-7
clone_size: few
v_call: TRBV6-2/TRBV6-3
d_call: .

cdr3_aa: CASSFGSTYGYTF
cdr3_nt: TGTGCCAGCAGCTTTGGCAGCACCTATGGCTACACCTTC
cdr3_length: 13
j_call: TRBJ1-2
clone_size: few
v_call: TRBV7-9
d_call: .

cdr3_aa: CASSLAAGETTDTQYF
cdr3_nt: TGTGCCAGCAGCTTGGCTGCAGGGGAGACCACAGATACGCAGTATTTT
cdr3_length: 16
j_call: TRBJ2-3
clone_size: .
v_call: TRBV5-6
d_call: .

cdr3_aa: CASSLFPMGSTDTQYF
cdr3_nt: TGTGCCAGCAGTTTATTCCCAATGGGTAGCACAGATACGCAGTATTTT
cdr3_length: 16
j_call: TRBJ2-3
clone_size: .
v_call: TRBV27
d_call: .

cdr3_aa: CASSFWQPSTNTEAFF
cdr3_nt: TGTGCCAGCAGTTTTTGGCAGCCAAGTACTAACACTGAAGCTTTCTTT
cdr3_length: 16
j_call: TRBJ1-1
clone_size: many
v_call: TRBV12-3/TRBV12-4
d_call: .

cdr3_aa: CASSFRSLLAGDSYEQYF
cdr3_nt: TGCGCCAGCAGCTTTAGATCCCTGCTAGCGGGGGATTCCTACGAGCAGTACTTC
cdr3_length: 18
j_call: TRBJ2-7
clone_size: few
v_call: TRBV5-1
d_call: TRBD2

cdr3_aa: CASSLEAETGDETQYF
cdr3_nt: TGTGCCAGCAGTTTAGAGGCCGAGACAGGGGACGAGACCCAGTACTTC
cdr3_length: 16
j_call: TRBJ2-5
clone_size: few
v_call: TRBV12-3/TRBV12-4
d_call: TRBD1

cdr3_aa: CSARGPDDLTQFF
cdr3_nt: TGCAGTGCTAGAGGGCCCGATGATCTGACGCAGTTCTTC
cdr3_length: 13
j_call: TRBJ2-1
clone_size: many
v_call: TRBV20-1
d_call: .

cdr3_aa: CASSRSGVREKLFF
cdr3_nt: TGCGCCAGCAGCCGGAGCGGGGTTCGAGAAAAACTGTTTTTT
cdr3_length: 14
j_call: TRBJ1-4
clone_size: .
v_call: TRBV4-1
d_call: .

cdr3_aa: CASSQDWAAGGRGELFF
cdr3_nt: TGCGCCAGCAGCCAAGACTGGGCCGCGGGGGGCAGGGGGGAGCTGTTTTTT
cdr3_length: 17
j_call: TRBJ2-2
clone_size: .
v_call: TRBV4-1
d_call: TRBD2

cdr3_aa: CSARDPEPIQDVDEQFF
cdr3_nt: TGCAGTGCTAGAGATCCGGAACCCATTCAAGACGTCGATGAGCAGTTCTTC
cdr3_length: 17
j_call: TRBJ2-1
clone_size: few
v_call: TRBV20-1
d_call: .

cdr3_aa: CASSLIRGRAQETQYF
cdr3_nt: TGTGCCAGCAGCTTAATTCGCGGGAGGGCCCAAGAGACCCAGTACTTC
cdr3_length: 16
j_call: TRBJ2-5
clone_size: many
v_call: TRBV7-9
d_call: TRBD2